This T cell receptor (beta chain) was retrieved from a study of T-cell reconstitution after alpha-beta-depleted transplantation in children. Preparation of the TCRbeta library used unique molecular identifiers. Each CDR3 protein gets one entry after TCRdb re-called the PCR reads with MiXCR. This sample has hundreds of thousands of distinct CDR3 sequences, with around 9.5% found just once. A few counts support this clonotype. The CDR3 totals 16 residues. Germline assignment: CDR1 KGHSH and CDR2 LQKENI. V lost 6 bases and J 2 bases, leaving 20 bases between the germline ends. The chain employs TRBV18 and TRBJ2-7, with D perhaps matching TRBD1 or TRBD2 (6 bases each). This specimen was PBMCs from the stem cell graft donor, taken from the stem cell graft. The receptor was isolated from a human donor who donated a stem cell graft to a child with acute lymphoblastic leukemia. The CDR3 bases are TGTGCCAGCTCTATTCAACAGGGACTCCGTACCTACGAGCAGTACTTC. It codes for CASSIQQGLRTYEQYF. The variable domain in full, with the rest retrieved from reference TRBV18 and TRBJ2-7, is NAGVMQNPRHLVRRRGQEARLRCSPMKGHSHVYWYRQLPEEGLKFMVYLQKENIIDESGMPKERFSAEFPKEGPSILRIQQVVRGDSAAYFCASSIQQGLRTYEQYFGPGTRLTVT.